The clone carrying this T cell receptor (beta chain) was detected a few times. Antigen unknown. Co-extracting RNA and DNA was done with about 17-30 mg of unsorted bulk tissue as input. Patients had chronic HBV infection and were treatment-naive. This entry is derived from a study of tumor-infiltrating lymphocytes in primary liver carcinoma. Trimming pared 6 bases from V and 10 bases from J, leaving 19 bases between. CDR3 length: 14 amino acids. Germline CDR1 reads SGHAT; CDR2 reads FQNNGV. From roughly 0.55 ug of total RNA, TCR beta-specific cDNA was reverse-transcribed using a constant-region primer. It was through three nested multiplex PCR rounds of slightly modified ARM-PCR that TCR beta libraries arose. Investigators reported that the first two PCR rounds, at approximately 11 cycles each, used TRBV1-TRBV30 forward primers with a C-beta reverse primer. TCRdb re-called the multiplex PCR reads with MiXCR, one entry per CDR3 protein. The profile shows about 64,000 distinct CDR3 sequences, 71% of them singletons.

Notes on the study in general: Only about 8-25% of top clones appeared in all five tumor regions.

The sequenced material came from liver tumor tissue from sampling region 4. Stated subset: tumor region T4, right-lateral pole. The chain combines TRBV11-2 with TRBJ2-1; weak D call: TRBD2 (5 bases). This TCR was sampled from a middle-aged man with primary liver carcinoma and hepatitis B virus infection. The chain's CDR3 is CASSPDSRYREQFF. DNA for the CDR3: TGTGCCAGCAGTCCGGACTCGAGGTATAGGGAGCAGTTCTTC.